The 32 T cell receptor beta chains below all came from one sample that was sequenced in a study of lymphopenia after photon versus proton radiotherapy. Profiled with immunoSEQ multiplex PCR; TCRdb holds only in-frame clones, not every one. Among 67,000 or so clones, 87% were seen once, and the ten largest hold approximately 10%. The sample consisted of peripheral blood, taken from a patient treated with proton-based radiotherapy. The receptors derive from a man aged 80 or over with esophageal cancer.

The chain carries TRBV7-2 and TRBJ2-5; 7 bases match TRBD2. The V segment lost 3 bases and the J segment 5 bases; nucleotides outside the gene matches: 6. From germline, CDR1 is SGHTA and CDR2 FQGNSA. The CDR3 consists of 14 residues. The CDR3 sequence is CASSFSQGGETQYF. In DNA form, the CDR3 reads TGTGCCAGCAGCTTCAGTCAGGGAGGGGAGACCCAGTACTTC.

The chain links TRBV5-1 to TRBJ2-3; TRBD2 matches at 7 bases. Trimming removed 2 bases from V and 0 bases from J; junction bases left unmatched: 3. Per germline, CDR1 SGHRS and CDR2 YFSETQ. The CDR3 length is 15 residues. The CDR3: CASSFPSGSTDTQYF. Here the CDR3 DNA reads TGCGCCAGCAGCTTTCCTAGCGGCAGCACAGATACGCAGTATTTT.

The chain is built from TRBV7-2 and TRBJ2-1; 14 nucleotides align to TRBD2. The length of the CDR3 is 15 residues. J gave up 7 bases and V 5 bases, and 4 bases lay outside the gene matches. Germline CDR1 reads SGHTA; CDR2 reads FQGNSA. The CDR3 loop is CASSPRLAGGNEQFF. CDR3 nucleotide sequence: TGTGCCAGCAGCCCAAGACTAGCGGGGGGGAATGAGCAGTTCTTC.

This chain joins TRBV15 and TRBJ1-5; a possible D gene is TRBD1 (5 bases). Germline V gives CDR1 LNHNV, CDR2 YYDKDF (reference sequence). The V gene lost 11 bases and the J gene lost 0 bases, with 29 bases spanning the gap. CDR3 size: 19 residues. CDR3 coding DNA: TGTGCCTCCTCCCCTGGGCAGGGCAGAGGATACTATAGCAATCAGCCCCAGCATTTT. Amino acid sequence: CASSPGQGRGYYSNQPQHF.

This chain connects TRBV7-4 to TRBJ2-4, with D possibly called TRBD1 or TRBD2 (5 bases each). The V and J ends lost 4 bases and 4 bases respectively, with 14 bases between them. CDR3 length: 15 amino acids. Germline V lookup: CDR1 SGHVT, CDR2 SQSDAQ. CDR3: CASSSRGREKNIQYF. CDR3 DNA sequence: TGTGCCAGCAGCTCAAGGGGACGGGAAAAAAACATTCAGTACTTC.

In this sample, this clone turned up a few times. The CDR3 sequence: CASSARQGLSGYTF. The DNA of the CDR3 is TGTGCCAGCAGCGCGCGACAGGGACTGAGCGGCTACACCTTC. V is TRBV7-2 and J is TRBJ1-2; 7 nucleotides match TRBD1. Germline-derived CDR1 and CDR2 are SGHTA and FQGNSA. This CDR3 is built from 14 residues. The junction had 11 bases not matched to a gene; V was cut back by 5 bases and J by 8 bases. The complete variable domain, with remaining parts taken from reference TRBV7-2 and TRBJ1-2, reads GAGVSQSPSNKVTEKGKDVELRCDPISGHTALYWYRQSLGQGLEFLIYFQGNSAPDKSGLPSDRFSAERTGGSVSTLTIQRTQQEDSAVYLCASSARQGLSGYTFGSGTRLTVV.

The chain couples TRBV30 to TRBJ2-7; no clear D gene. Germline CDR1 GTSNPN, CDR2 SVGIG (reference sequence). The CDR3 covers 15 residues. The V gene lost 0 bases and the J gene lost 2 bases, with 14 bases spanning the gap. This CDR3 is CAWSVRGTRAYEQYF. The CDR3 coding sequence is TGTGCCTGGAGTGTACGAGGAACTCGGGCCTACGAGCAGTACTTC.

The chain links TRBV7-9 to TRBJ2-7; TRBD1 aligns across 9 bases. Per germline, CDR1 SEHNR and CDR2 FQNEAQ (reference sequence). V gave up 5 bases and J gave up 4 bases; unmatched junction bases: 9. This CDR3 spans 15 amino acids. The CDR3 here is CASSPARDRAYEQYF. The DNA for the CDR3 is TGTGCCAGCAGCCCAGCCCGGGACAGGGCGTACGAGCAGTACTTC.

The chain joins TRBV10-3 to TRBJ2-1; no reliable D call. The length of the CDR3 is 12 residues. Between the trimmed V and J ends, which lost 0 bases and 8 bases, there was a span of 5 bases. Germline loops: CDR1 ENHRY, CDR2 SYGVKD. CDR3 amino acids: CAISESWDEQFF. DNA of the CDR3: TGTGCCATCAGTGAGTCGTGGGATGAGCAGTTCTTC.

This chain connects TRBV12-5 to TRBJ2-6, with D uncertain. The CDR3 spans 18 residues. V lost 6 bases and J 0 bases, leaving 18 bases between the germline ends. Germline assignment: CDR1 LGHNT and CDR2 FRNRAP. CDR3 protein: CASGSYTVFSSGANVLTF. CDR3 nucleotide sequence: TGTGCTAGTGGCTCCTATACAGTCTTTAGCTCTGGGGCCAACGTCCTGACTTTC.

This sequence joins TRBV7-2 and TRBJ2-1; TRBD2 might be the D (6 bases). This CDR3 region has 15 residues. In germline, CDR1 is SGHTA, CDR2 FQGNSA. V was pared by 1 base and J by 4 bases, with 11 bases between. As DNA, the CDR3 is TGTGCCAGCAGCTTAGTGGGGGGACGGTACAATGAGCAGTTCTTC. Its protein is CASSLVGGRYNEQFF.

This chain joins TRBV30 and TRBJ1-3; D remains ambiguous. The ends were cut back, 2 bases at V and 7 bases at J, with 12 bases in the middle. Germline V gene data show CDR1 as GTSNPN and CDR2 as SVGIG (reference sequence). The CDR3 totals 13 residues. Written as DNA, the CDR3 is TGTGCCTGGAGTCTAAGTATGGGGAACACCATATATTTT. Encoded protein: CAWSLSMGNTIYF.

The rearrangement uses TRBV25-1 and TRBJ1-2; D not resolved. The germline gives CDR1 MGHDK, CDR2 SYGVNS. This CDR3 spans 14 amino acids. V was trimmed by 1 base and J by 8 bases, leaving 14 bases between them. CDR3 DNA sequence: TGTGCCAGCAGTGAATTGGCAGCCGATTTAGGCTACACCTTC. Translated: CASSELAADLGYTF.

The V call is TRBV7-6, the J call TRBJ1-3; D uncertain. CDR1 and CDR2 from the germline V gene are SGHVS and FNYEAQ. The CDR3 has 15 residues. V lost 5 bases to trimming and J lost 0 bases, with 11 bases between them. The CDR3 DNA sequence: TGTGCCAGCAGCGGCGGGTCGAGCTCTGGAAACACCATATATTTT. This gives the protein CASSGGSSSGNTIYF.

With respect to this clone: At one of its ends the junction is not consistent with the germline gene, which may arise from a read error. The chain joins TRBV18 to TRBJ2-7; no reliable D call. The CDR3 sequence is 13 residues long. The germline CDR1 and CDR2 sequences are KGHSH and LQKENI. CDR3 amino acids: CAGSLLPGYEQYF. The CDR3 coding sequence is TGTGCCGGCTCACTACTCCCCGGATACGAGCAGTACTTC.

Written as DNA, the CDR3 is TGTGCCAGCAGCCCTAGCGGGGTGAGCACAGATACGCAGTATTTT. Its translation: CASSPSGVSTDTQYF. The chain combines TRBV7-9 with TRBJ2-3; 9 bases align to TRBD2. The V gene's germline CDR1 is SEHNR and CDR2 FQNEAQ (reference sequence). The J segment lost 0 bases and the V segment lost 5 bases, leaving 3 bases of the junction unmatched. The CDR3 is 15 amino acids.

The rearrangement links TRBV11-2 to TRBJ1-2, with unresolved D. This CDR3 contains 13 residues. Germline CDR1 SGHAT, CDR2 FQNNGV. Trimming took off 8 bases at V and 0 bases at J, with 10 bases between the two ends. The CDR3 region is CASRRISNYGYTF. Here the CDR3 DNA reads TGTGCCAGCCGCAGGATATCTAACTATGGCTACACCTTC.

CDR3 DNA: TGTGCCAGCAGCGCAGGGGCAGGATATGGCTACACCTTC. Its translation is CASSAGAGYGYTF. This chain connects TRBV7-9 to TRBJ1-2; D perhaps matches TRBD1 (6 bases). The CDR3 contains 13 residues. Trimming shortened V by 5 bases and J by 5 bases, and 12 bases separated the two germline ends. The germline gives CDR1 SEHNR, CDR2 FQNEAQ (reference sequence).

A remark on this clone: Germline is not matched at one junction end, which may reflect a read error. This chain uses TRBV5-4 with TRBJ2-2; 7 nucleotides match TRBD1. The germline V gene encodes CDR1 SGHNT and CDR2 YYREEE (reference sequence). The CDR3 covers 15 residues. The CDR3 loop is CASSGTATNTGELSF. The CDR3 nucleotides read TGTGCCAGCAGCGGGACAGCAACGAACACCGGGGAGCTGTCTTTT.

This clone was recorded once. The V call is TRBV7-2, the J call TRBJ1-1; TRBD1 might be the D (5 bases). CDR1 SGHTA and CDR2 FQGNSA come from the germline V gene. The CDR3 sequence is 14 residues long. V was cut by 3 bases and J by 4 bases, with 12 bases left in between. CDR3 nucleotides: TGTGCCAGCAGCTTCGCGGGGGTGGGCACTGAAGCTTTCTTT. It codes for CASSFAGVGTEAFF.

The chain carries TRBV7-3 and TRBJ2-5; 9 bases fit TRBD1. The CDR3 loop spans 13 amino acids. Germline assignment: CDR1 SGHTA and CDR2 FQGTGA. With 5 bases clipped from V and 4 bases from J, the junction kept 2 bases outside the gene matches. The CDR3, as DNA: TGTGCCAGCAGCCCGACAGGGGGAGAGACCCAGTACTTC. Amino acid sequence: CASSPTGGETQYF.

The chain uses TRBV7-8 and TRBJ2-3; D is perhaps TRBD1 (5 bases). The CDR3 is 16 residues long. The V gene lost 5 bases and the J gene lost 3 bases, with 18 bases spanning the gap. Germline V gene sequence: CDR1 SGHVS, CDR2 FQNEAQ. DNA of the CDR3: TGTGCCAGCAGCCAAGGGATCAGGGCTTGGACAGATACGCAGTATTTT. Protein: CASSQGIRAWTDTQYF.

Here the CDR3 reads CASSQTGRPYEQYF. The CDR3 DNA sequence: TGTGCCAGCAGCCAAACGGGGAGACCCTACGAGCAGTACTTC. The V gene is TRBV4-2, the J gene TRBJ2-7; possible D gene TRBD2, 5 bases. V lost 2 bases, J lost 2 bases, and 10 bases lay in between. The CDR3 contains 14 residues. In germline, CDR1 is LGHNA, CDR2 YNFKEQ.

CDR3 region: CASSAGVWETQYF. Here the CDR3 DNA reads TGTGCCAGCAGCGCGGGAGTTTGGGAGACCCAGTACTTC. This chain uses TRBV11-2 with TRBJ2-5; 7 nucleotides agree with TRBD2. The J segment lost 5 bases and the V segment lost 5 bases, leaving 5 bases of the junction unmatched. CDR3 length: 13 residues. Germline CDR1 SGHAT, CDR2 FQNNGV.

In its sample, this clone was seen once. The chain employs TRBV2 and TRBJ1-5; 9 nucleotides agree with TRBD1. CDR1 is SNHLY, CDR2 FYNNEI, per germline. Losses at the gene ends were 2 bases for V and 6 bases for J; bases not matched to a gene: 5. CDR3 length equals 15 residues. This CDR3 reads CASSERDRVGQPQHF. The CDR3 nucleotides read TGTGCCAGCAGTGAACGGGACAGGGTGGGTCAGCCCCAGCATTTT.

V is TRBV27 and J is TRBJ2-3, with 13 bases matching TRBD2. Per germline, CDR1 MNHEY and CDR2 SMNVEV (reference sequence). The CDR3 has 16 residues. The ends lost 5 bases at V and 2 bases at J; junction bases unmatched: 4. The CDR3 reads CASSKLAGGITDTQYF. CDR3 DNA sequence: TGTGCCAGCAGTAAACTAGCGGGAGGGATCACAGATACGCAGTATTTT.

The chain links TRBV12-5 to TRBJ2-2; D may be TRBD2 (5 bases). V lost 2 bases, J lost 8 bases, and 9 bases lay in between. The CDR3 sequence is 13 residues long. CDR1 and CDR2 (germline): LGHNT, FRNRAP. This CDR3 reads CASGLFGEGELFF. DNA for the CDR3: TGTGCTAGTGGTTTGTTCGGGGAGGGGGAGCTGTTTTTT.

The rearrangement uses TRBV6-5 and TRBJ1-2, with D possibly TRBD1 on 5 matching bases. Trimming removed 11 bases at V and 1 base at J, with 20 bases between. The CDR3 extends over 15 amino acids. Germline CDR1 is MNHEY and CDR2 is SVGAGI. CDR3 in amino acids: CAGTKRNRFNYGYTF. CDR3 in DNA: TGTGCCGGCACTAAGCGGAACAGGTTTAACTATGGCTACACCTTC.

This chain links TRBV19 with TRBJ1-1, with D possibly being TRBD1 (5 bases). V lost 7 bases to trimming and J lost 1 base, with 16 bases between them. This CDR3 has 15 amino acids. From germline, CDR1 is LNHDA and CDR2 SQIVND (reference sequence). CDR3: CASTIFGAANTEAFF. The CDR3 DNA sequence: TGTGCCAGTACCATCTTCGGGGCGGCGAACACTGAAGCTTTCTTT.

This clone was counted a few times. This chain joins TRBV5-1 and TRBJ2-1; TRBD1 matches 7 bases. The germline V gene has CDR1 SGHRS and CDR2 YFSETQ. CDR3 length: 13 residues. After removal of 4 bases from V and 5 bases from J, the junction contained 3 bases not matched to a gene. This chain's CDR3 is CASSRDRHNEQFF. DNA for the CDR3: TGCGCCAGCAGCCGGGACAGACACAATGAGCAGTTCTTC.

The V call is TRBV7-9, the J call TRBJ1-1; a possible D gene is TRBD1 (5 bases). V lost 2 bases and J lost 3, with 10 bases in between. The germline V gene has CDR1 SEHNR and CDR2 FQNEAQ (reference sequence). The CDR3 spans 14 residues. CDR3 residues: CASSLSRGHTEAFF. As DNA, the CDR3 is TGTGCCAGCAGCTTAAGTCGGGGACACACTGAAGCTTTCTTT.

For the CDR3, the DNA is TGTGCCAGCAGCTTGAGTAGCGGGGCTCCTGCCCAAGAGACCCAGTACTTC. This codes for CASSLSSGAPAQETQYF. The rearrangement joins TRBV7-2 to TRBJ2-5, with 8 nucleotides matching TRBD2. Germline CDR1 and CDR2: SGHTA and FQGNSA. J was trimmed by 1 base and V by 3 bases; bases with no gene match: 10. The CDR3 length is 17 residues.